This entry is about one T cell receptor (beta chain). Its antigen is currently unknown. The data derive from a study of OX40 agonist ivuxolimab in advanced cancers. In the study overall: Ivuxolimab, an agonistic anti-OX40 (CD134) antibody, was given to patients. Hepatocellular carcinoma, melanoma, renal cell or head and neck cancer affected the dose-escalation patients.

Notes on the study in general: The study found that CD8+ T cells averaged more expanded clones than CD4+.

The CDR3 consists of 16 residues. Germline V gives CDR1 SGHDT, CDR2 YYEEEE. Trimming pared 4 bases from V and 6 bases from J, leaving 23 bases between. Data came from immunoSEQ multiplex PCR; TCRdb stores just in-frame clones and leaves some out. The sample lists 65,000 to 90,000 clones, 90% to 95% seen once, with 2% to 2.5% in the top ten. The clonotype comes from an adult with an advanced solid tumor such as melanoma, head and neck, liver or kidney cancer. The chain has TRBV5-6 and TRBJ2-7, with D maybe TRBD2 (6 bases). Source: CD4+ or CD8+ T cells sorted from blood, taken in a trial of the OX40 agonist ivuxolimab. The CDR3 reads CASSQGGGGASSEQYF. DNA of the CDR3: TGTGCCAGCAGCCAAGGTGGAGGAGGGGCCAGTTCCGAGCAGTACTTC.